This is a list of T cell receptor beta chains from one sample in a study of cytomegalovirus exposure and HLA in healthy donors. Only in-frame clones appear in the TCRdb table, and some are missing; sequencing was by immunoSEQ multiplex PCR. Of more than 130,000 clones listed, 80% were seen once; the top ten hold 4.5% to 6.5%. Material for sequencing was PBMCs. Receptors originate from a male donor in good health and CMV-seronegative. CDR3s include the opening cysteine and the closing phenylalanine or tryptophan. Fields, in order: J gene, V gene, D gene, clone size, CDR3 DNA, CDR3 protein. D genes are given only for firm matches. Size is omitted from some rows. Given values are once, few, many or a class for expanded clones.

j_gene: TRBJ1-5; v_gene: TRBV5-6; d_gene: .; abundance: once; CDR3nt: TGTGCCAGCAGCCCCGGAAGGGGGCAGCCCCAGCATTTT; CDR3aa: CASSPGRGQPQHF
j_gene: TRBJ2-5; v_gene: TRBV7-9; d_gene: TRBD1; abundance: .; CDR3nt: TGTGCCAGCAGCCCACGACAGGGCGTGGGACAAGAGACCCAGTACTTC; CDR3aa: CASSPRQGVGQETQYF
j_gene: TRBJ1-1; v_gene: TRBV18; d_gene: TRBD1; abundance: .; CDR3nt: TGTGCCAGCGCGCAACAGGGGTCGAACACTGAAGCTTTCTTT; CDR3aa: CASAQQGSNTEAFF
j_gene: TRBJ2-1; v_gene: TRBV6-5; d_gene: .; abundance: .; CDR3nt: TGTGCCAGCAGTTACTTTGAAAGGCGGGCCTGGATCTTC; CDR3aa: CASSYFERRAWIF
j_gene: TRBJ2-7; v_gene: TRBV5-4; d_gene: TRBD1; abundance: once; CDR3nt: TGTGCCAGCAGCTACGGGACAGGGTATGGCGAGCAGTACTTC; CDR3aa: CASSYGTGYGEQYF
j_gene: TRBJ2-7; v_gene: TRBV7-9; d_gene: .; abundance: .; CDR3nt: TGTGCCAGCAGCTTACTTTTAGGAGAGTCCTACGAGCAGTACTTC; CDR3aa: CASSLLLGESYEQYF
j_gene: TRBJ1-1; v_gene: TRBV2; d_gene: .; abundance: .; CDR3nt: TGTGCCAGCAGCGGACTCCGGGGGACTGAAGCTTTCTTT; CDR3aa: CASSGLRGTEAFF
j_gene: TRBJ2-7; v_gene: TRBV27; d_gene: .; abundance: .; CDR3nt: TGTGCCAGCAGCTATAAAAGGGGGAGCTCCTACGAGCAGTACTTC; CDR3aa: CASSYKRGSSYEQYF
j_gene: TRBJ2-5; v_gene: TRBV7-7; d_gene: .; abundance: once; CDR3nt: TGTGCCAGCAGCTATCCGGATCCGCGGGAGACCCAGTACTTC; CDR3aa: CASSYPDPRETQYF
j_gene: TRBJ1-3; v_gene: TRBV7-2; d_gene: .; abundance: .; CDR3nt: TGTGCCAGCAGCTTAGAGAGCCCCTCTGGAAACACCATATATTTT; CDR3aa: CASSLESPSGNTIYF
j_gene: TRBJ1-2; v_gene: TRBV7-8; d_gene: TRBD1; abundance: once; CDR3nt: TGTGCCAGCAGCTCCTCAATACAGGGGGCATATGGCTACACCTTC; CDR3aa: CASSSSIQGAYGYTF
j_gene: TRBJ1-2; v_gene: TRBV5-8; d_gene: .; abundance: .; CDR3nt: TGTGCCAGCAGGAGAAGTGAAGTCTACACCTTC; CDR3aa: CASRRSEVYTF
j_gene: TRBJ1-2; v_gene: TRBV5-6; d_gene: .; abundance: .; CDR3nt: TGTGCCAGCAGCTTGGACATATTAACCTACACCTTC; CDR3aa: CASSLDILTYTF
j_gene: TRBJ1-1; v_gene: TRBV9; d_gene: .; abundance: .; CDR3nt: TGTGCCAGCAGCCCTAAACAGGGATGGGGGAACACTGAAGCTTTCTTT; CDR3aa: CASSPKQGWGNTEAFF
j_gene: TRBJ2-1; v_gene: TRBV11-2; d_gene: TRBD2; abundance: .; CDR3nt: TGTGCCAGCAGCTCCCGCACCGGGACTACCTCCAATGAGCAGTTCTTC; CDR3aa: CASSSRTGTTSNEQFF
j_gene: TRBJ1-6; v_gene: TRBV9; d_gene: TRBD1; abundance: .; CDR3nt: TGTGCCAGCAGCGTAGGACAGGGGAATTCACCCCTCCACTTT; CDR3aa: CASSVGQGNSPLHF
j_gene: TRBJ1-1; v_gene: TRBV7-9; d_gene: .; abundance: .; CDR3nt: TGTGCCAGCACCCGAGGACAGTCGAACACTGAAGCTTTCTTT; CDR3aa: CASTRGQSNTEAFF
j_gene: TRBJ1-2; v_gene: TRBV29-1; d_gene: .; abundance: .; CDR3nt: TGCAGCGTGGAGGGGGGACTAGTGCCGGAGGGAGGCTACACCTTC; CDR3aa: CSVEGGLVPEGGYTF
j_gene: TRBJ2-1; v_gene: TRBV7-2; d_gene: .; abundance: .; CDR3nt: TGTGCCAGCAGCTTTGGCCCGGCGGACAATGAGCAGTTCTTC; CDR3aa: CASSFGPADNEQFF
j_gene: TRBJ1-2; v_gene: TRBV4-2; d_gene: TRBD1; abundance: .; CDR3nt: TGTGCCAGCAGCCCCCGACAGGGGGGTAACTATGGCTACACCTTC; CDR3aa: CASSPRQGGNYGYTF
j_gene: TRBJ2-7; v_gene: TRBV28; d_gene: TRBD2; abundance: few; CDR3nt: TGTGCCAGCAGTTCGGGGGGGGGACCTTTCTCCTACGAGCAGTACTTC; CDR3aa: CASSSGGGPFSYEQYF
j_gene: TRBJ2-7; v_gene: TRBV5-6; d_gene: .; abundance: .; CDR3nt: TGTGCCAGCCGACTCGGACAGCTCCTTTCCTCCTACGAGCAGTACTTC; CDR3aa: CASRLGQLLSSYEQYF
j_gene: TRBJ2-6; v_gene: TRBV19; d_gene: TRBD1; abundance: .; CDR3nt: TGTGCCAGTAGTATGGGACAGATCAGCTCTGGGGCCAACGTCCTGACTTTC; CDR3aa: CASSMGQISSGANVLTF
j_gene: TRBJ2-3; v_gene: TRBV5-1; d_gene: .; abundance: .; CDR3nt: TGCGCCAGCAGCTGGATGGGGCGATCCACAGATACGCAGTATTTT; CDR3aa: CASSWMGRSTDTQYF
j_gene: TRBJ1-6; v_gene: TRBV6-4; d_gene: .; abundance: .; CDR3nt: TGTGCCAGCAGTGACACACAGGGAGCACCCCTCCACTTT; CDR3aa: CASSDTQGAPLHF
j_gene: TRBJ1-2; v_gene: TRBV6-5; d_gene: TRBD1; abundance: .; CDR3nt: TGTGCCAGCAGTTACATCGGACAGGGGGTTATGTTTGGCTACACCTTC; CDR3aa: CASSYIGQGVMFGYTF
j_gene: TRBJ2-3; v_gene: TRBV5-4; d_gene: .; abundance: .; CDR3nt: TGTGCCAGCAGCTTCGGGTCAGGGGCGCAGTATTTT; CDR3aa: CASSFGSGAQYF
j_gene: TRBJ2-1; v_gene: TRBV7-2; d_gene: .; abundance: .; CDR3nt: TGTGCCAGCAGCTGGGCGGGTTCCTACAATGAGCAGTTCTTC; CDR3aa: CASSWAGSYNEQFF
j_gene: TRBJ2-7; v_gene: TRBV2; d_gene: .; abundance: .; CDR3nt: TGTGCCAGCACCGCCACGGGAAGGAACGAGCAGTACTTC; CDR3aa: CASTATGRNEQYF
j_gene: TRBJ1-4; v_gene: TRBV27; d_gene: .; abundance: .; CDR3nt: TGTGCCAGCAGTTTCAGGGGTAGGGAAAAACTGTTTTTT; CDR3aa: CASSFRGREKLFF
j_gene: TRBJ1-5; v_gene: TRBV27; d_gene: .; abundance: .; CDR3nt: TGTGCCAGCAGTGGGCCCCACGGTGGGCCCCAGCATTTT; CDR3aa: CASSGPHGGPQHF
j_gene: TRBJ2-5; v_gene: TRBV4-1; d_gene: .; abundance: .; CDR3nt: TGCGCCAGCAGCCAAATAAACATACTAGCAACAGAGACCCAGTACTTC; CDR3aa: CASSQINILATETQYF
j_gene: TRBJ2-3; v_gene: TRBV10-3; d_gene: .; abundance: .; CDR3nt: TGTGCCATCAATCAACCCGGGACACCTAGCACAGATACGCAGTATTTT; CDR3aa: CAINQPGTPSTDTQYF
j_gene: TRBJ2-4; v_gene: TRBV6-1; d_gene: .; abundance: .; CDR3nt: TGTGCCAGCAGTGAACACAAGTACTTC; CDR3aa: CASSEHKYF
j_gene: TRBJ2-7; v_gene: TRBV18; d_gene: TRBD1; abundance: .; CDR3nt: TGTGCCAGCTCACCAGGGGGCCGGGGACAGGGCGTCGAGCAGTACTTC; CDR3aa: CASSPGGRGQGVEQYF
j_gene: TRBJ1-5; v_gene: TRBV4-3; d_gene: .; abundance: .; CDR3nt: TGCGCCAGCAGCCAAGTATATCTCGGCAATCAGCCCCAGCATTTT; CDR3aa: CASSQVYLGNQPQHF
j_gene: TRBJ2-5; v_gene: TRBV7-2; d_gene: TRBD2; abundance: few; CDR3nt: TGTGCCAGCAGCACCGGGGGGGCCGCAGAGACCCAGTACTTC; CDR3aa: CASSTGGAAETQYF
j_gene: TRBJ2-7; v_gene: TRBV27; d_gene: TRBD1; abundance: .; CDR3nt: TGTGCCAGCAGTTCCCTGGACAGGGCGGCCGAGCAGTACTTC; CDR3aa: CASSSLDRAAEQYF
j_gene: TRBJ2-7; v_gene: TRBV30; d_gene: .; abundance: .; CDR3nt: TGTGCCTGGGGGAGAGTTCAGACCTACGAGCAGTACTTC; CDR3aa: CAWGRVQTYEQYF
j_gene: TRBJ1-1; v_gene: TRBV4-1; d_gene: .; abundance: .; CDR3nt: TGCGCCAGCAGCCAGGGGGGAAAGAACACTGAAGCTTTCTTT; CDR3aa: CASSQGGKNTEAFF
j_gene: TRBJ1-5; v_gene: TRBV7-2; d_gene: TRBD1; abundance: .; CDR3nt: TGTGCCAGCAGCTCCCAGGGGGCGGGTCAGCCCCAGCATTTT; CDR3aa: CASSSQGAGQPQHF
j_gene: TRBJ1-4; v_gene: TRBV9; d_gene: .; abundance: once; CDR3nt: TGTGCCAGCAGCTTACCCGGGGGAAGTGAAAAACTGTTTTTT; CDR3aa: CASSLPGGSEKLFF
j_gene: TRBJ1-2; v_gene: TRBV29-1; d_gene: .; abundance: .; CDR3nt: TGCAGCGTGATAAATCAACGCAGGTCGTATGGCTACACCTTC; CDR3aa: CSVINQRRSYGYTF
j_gene: TRBJ1-2; v_gene: TRBV29-1; d_gene: TRBD1; abundance: .; CDR3nt: TGCAGCGTTGAAAGACAGGGGTATGGCTACACCTTC; CDR3aa: CSVERQGYGYTF
j_gene: TRBJ2-7; v_gene: TRBV29-1; d_gene: .; abundance: .; CDR3nt: TGCAGCGTTCGAAGGGGTTCCTACGAGCAGTACTTC; CDR3aa: CSVRRGSYEQYF
j_gene: TRBJ2-1; v_gene: TRBV6-1; d_gene: TRBD1; abundance: .; CDR3nt: TGTGCCAGCACGCCCCAGGGGGCCGGTGAGCAGTTCTTC; CDR3aa: CASTPQGAGEQFF
j_gene: TRBJ2-5; v_gene: TRBV11-2; d_gene: .; abundance: .; CDR3nt: TGTGCCAGCAGCTTTAGTACGAGAGAGACCCAGTACTTC; CDR3aa: CASSFSTRETQYF
j_gene: TRBJ1-2; v_gene: TRBV10-3; d_gene: .; abundance: .; CDR3nt: TGTGCCGGCAAGGGTGAGGGATTCGGCTATGGCTACACCTTC; CDR3aa: CAGKGEGFGYGYTF
j_gene: TRBJ1-2; v_gene: TRBV5-1; d_gene: .; abundance: .; CDR3nt: TGCGCCAGCAGCTTGGCCCCCGGAGGGGTAGAGGGCTACACCTTC; CDR3aa: CASSLAPGGVEGYTF
j_gene: TRBJ2-3; v_gene: TRBV9; d_gene: .; abundance: .; CDR3nt: TGTGCCAGCAGCGTAGTGGGAGGGGGGGCGGATACGCAGTATTTT; CDR3aa: CASSVVGGGADTQYF
j_gene: TRBJ1-4; v_gene: TRBV7-2; d_gene: .; abundance: .; CDR3nt: TGTGCCAGCAGCTTAGGGAGGGTTACGGAAAAACTGTTTTTT; CDR3aa: CASSLGRVTEKLFF
j_gene: TRBJ2-7; v_gene: TRBV5-1; d_gene: .; abundance: .; CDR3nt: TGCGCCAGCAGGAAGGCGGTTGTGGCAGGGGACGAGCAGTACTTC; CDR3aa: CASRKAVVAGDEQYF
j_gene: TRBJ2-1; v_gene: TRBV2; d_gene: .; abundance: .; CDR3nt: TGTGCCAGCGAGGGGGGGGATCGGAATGAGCAGTTCTTC; CDR3aa: CASEGGDRNEQFF
j_gene: TRBJ1-1; v_gene: TRBV7-9; d_gene: .; abundance: .; CDR3nt: TGTGCCAGCAGCCTCGATCTCGGTGAAGCTTTCTTT; CDR3aa: CASSLDLGEAFF
j_gene: TRBJ1-1; v_gene: TRBV6-5; d_gene: .; abundance: .; CDR3nt: TGTGCCAGCAGTTCGCCCAGGGAGAACACTGAAGCTTTCTTT; CDR3aa: CASSSPRENTEAFF